This entry lists 24 T cell receptor beta chains sequenced from one sample in a study of beta chain features in type 1 diabetes. The investigators reverse transcribed all of the isolated RNA, so they sequenced expressed TCRB transcripts. Here immunoSEQ multiplex PCR was the method, and the copy in TCRdb shows in-frame clones only, minus some. The sample lists over 350,000 clones; about 16% were seen once. Sequencing was performed on naive CD4+ T cells from blood. These receptors were collected from a young woman in good health.

The chain has TRBV7-2 and TRBJ1-2, with 9 positions matching TRBD1. Trimming took 5 bases from V and 5 from J; bases not matched to a gene: 9. The CDR3 contains 15 residues. Per germline, CDR1 SGHTA and CDR2 FQGNSA. CDR3 amino acids: CASSRRDRDLYGYTF. CDR3 in DNA: TGTGCCAGCAGCCGACGGGACAGGGACCTTTATGGCTACACCTTC.

V gene TRBV30 combines with J gene TRBJ2-3, with D perhaps matching TRBD2 (5 bases). Between the trimmed V and J ends, which lost 8 bases and 5 bases, there was a span of 17 bases. Germline CDR1 reads GTSNPN; CDR2 reads SVGIG (reference sequence). CDR3 length: 13 residues. This CDR3 reads CAHLAAHRDTQYF. As DNA, the CDR3 is TGTGCCCACCTAGCCGCCCACCGAGATACGCAGTATTTT.

This clone appeared a few times. This chain uses TRBV14 with TRBJ2-7, with TRBD1 matching over 9 bases. The CDR3 consists of 15 residues. V trimming: 1 base; J trimming: 4 bases; junction bases outside the gene matches: 5. CDR1 and CDR2 (germline): SGHDN, FVKESK. Here the CDR3 reads CASSQVGTGTYEQYF. The CDR3 DNA sequence: TGTGCCAGCAGCCAAGTGGGGACAGGGACATACGAGCAGTACTTC.

This clone has a handful of counts. The chain carries TRBV18 and TRBJ1-2, with 7 bases identical to TRBD1. The V gene's germline CDR1 is KGHSH and CDR2 LQKENI. V gave up 5 bases and J gave up 6 bases; unmatched junction bases: 3. The CDR3 contains 12 residues. The CDR3 region is CASSSDRNGYTF. The CDR3 DNA reads as TGTGCCAGCTCATCGGACAGGAATGGCTACACCTTC. Using reference TRBV18 and TRBJ1-2 for the parts outside the CDR3, the full variable domain is NAGVMQNPRHLVRRRGQEARLRCSPMKGHSHVYWYRQLPEEGLKFMVYLQKENIIDESGMPKERFSAEFPKEGPSILRIQQVVRGDSAAYFCASSSDRNGYTFGSGTRLTVV.

The chain carries TRBV11-1 and TRBJ2-7; 9 bases line up with TRBD1. The CDR3 length is 15 residues. CDR1 is SGHAT, CDR2 FQDESV, per germline (reference sequence). V shed 3 bases, J shed 6 bases, and the junction held 9 bases outside the gene matches. CDR3 DNA: TGTGCCAGCAGCTTCGGGGACAGGGTTCCCGGCGAGCAGTACTTC. Its translation: CASSFGDRVPGEQYF. The complete variable domain, with remaining parts taken from reference TRBV11-1 and TRBJ2-7, reads EAEVAQSPRYKITEKSQAVAFWCDPISGHATLYWYRQILGQGPELLVQFQDESVVDDSQLPKDRFSAERLKGVDSTLKIQPAELGDSAMYLCASSFGDRVPGEQYFGPGTRLTVT.

This clone has just a few counts. This chain uses TRBV29-1 with TRBJ2-1, with 8 nucleotides matching TRBD2. With V trimmed by 7 bases and J by 6 bases, 8 bases remained unmatched. The CDR3 covers 13 residues. The germline gives CDR1 SQVTM, CDR2 ANQGSEA. The CDR3 loop is CSGGLAGGNEQFF. The CDR3 DNA follows: TGCAGCGGGGGACTCGCGGGGGGCAATGAGCAGTTCTTC.

This clone was seen only a few times. In DNA, the CDR3 is TGTGCCAGCAGCCTGGGCCCTATGGCCATTCAGTACTTC. Its translation is CASSLGPMAIQYF. This rearrangement joins TRBV28 to TRBJ2-4; D not certain. In germline, CDR1 is MDHEN, CDR2 SYDVKM. V dropped 6 bases and J dropped 9 bases, with 15 bases sitting between them. This CDR3 spans 13 amino acids.

The rearrangement joins TRBV6-4 to TRBJ1-5; TRBD1 might be the D (6 bases). V shed 10 bases and J shed 0 bases, with 13 bases lying between them. Germline V gene data show CDR1 as MRHNA and CDR2 as SNTAGT. The CDR3 has 14 residues. DNA of the CDR3: TGTGCCAAAAGGGGGGGTAATAGCAATCAGCCCCAGCATTTT. Its protein product is CAKRGGNSNQPQHF.

CDR3 sequence (DNA): TGTGCCTGGAGTGTACGAAAGGGAGGGCCCAATGAGCAGTTCTTC. Amino acid sequence: CAWSVRKGGPNEQFF. The chain couples TRBV30 to TRBJ2-1; TRBD2 agrees at 7 bases. Germline CDR1 reads GTSNPN; CDR2 reads SVGIG (reference sequence). The CDR3 is made up of 15 amino acids. After removal of 0 bases from V and 6 bases from J, the junction contained 8 bases not matched to a gene.

This clone was seen more than once but under ten times. The chain combines TRBV28 with TRBJ2-1; D gene unclear. This CDR3 is built from 15 residues. Per germline, CDR1 MDHEN and CDR2 SYDVKM. V gave up 8 bases and J gave up 8 bases, with 22 bases separating them. In DNA form, the CDR3 reads TGTGCCAGCTCTCCCAGTCGGATCGTCCGGGATGAGCAGTTCTTC. Translation gives CASSPSRIVRDEQFF.

This clone occurred a few times. The chain links TRBV4-2 to TRBJ1-5, with 8 bases identical to TRBD1. Germline V lookup: CDR1 LGHNA, CDR2 YNFKEQ. After removal of 1 base from V and 7 bases from J, the junction contained 6 bases not matched to a gene. The CDR3 length is 15 residues. In DNA, the CDR3 is TGTGCCAGCAGCCAAGGTGGACAGGGAGACCAGCCCCAGCATTTT. It encodes CASSQGGQGDQPQHF.

This clone turned up a few times. The chain couples TRBV30 to TRBJ2-2, with 7 bases fitting TRBD1. The CDR3 length is 14 residues. CDR1 is GTSNPN and CDR2 is SVGIG in the germline V gene (reference sequence). The J segment lost 7 bases and the V segment lost 2 bases, leaving 7 bases of the junction unmatched. CDR3 loop: CAWSTPGGFGELFF. DNA of the CDR3: TGTGCCTGGAGTACCCCAGGGGGATTCGGGGAGCTGTTTTTT.

There are a few counts of this clone. The chain uses TRBV7-9 and TRBJ2-2, with a weak D call TRBD1 (5 bases). Germline V lookup: CDR1 SEHNR, CDR2 FQNEAQ (reference sequence). CDR3 length equals 14 residues. Trimming removed 7 bases at V and 0 bases at J, with 9 bases between. The CDR3 loop is CASKIQANTGELFF. The CDR3 bases are TGTGCCAGCAAGATACAGGCGAACACCGGGGAGCTGTTTTTT. Drawing the rest from reference TRBV7-9 and TRBJ2-2, the complete variable domain is DTGVSQNPRHKITKRGQNVTFRCDPISEHNRLYWYRQTLGQGPEFLTYFQNEAQLEKSRLLSDRFSAERPKGSFSTLEIQRTEQGDSAMYLCASKIQANTGELFFGEGSRLTVL.

The rearrangement joins TRBV28 to TRBJ2-5; D gene ambiguous. Germline values: CDR1 MDHEN, CDR2 SYDVKM. V shed 3 bases and J shed 5 bases, with 10 bases lying between them. The CDR3 is 13 amino acids. This CDR3 reads CASSLVHEETQYF. The CDR3 DNA reads TGTGCCAGCAGTTTGGTGCATGAGGAGACCCAGTACTTC.

This clone has more than one count but fewer than ten. The chain uses TRBV5-4 and TRBJ2-7; tentatively, D is TRBD1 (6 bases). Germline CDR1 is SGHNT and CDR2 is YYREEE (reference sequence). With 5 bases removed from V and 2 bases from J, the gap between germline ends came to 14 bases. This CDR3 contains 14 residues. CDR3 protein: CASRSWTAAYEQYF. The CDR3 DNA reads as TGTGCCAGCAGGTCGTGGACAGCCGCCTACGAGCAGTACTTC.

The CDR3, as DNA: TGTGCCAACGGGGACAGGGGAACAGATACGCAGTATTTT. The encoded protein is CANGDRGTDTQYF. This chain joins TRBV2 and TRBJ2-3; 10 bases map to TRBD1. The germline CDR1 and CDR2 sequences are SNHLY and FYNNEI. V lost 10 bases to trimming and J lost 3 bases; unmatched junction nucleotides: 4. The CDR3 is 13 amino acids.

The chain joins TRBV10-3 to TRBJ2-1; 11 bases match TRBD1. The CDR3 runs 15 residues. V dropped 4 bases and J dropped 9; count of bases not matched to a gene: 8. Germline lookup yields CDR1 ENHRY and CDR2 SYGVKD. The CDR3 spells CAISVGQGARGEQFF. The CDR3 nucleotides are TGTGCCATCAGTGTAGGACAGGGGGCACGTGGTGAGCAGTTCTTC.

This clone has only a few counts. The V call is TRBV7-2, the J call TRBJ1-2, with TRBD1 matching 7 bases. The CDR3 length is 14 residues. Germline V gene lookup returns CDR1 SGHTA and CDR2 FQGNSA. After removal of 2 bases from V and 6 bases from J, the junction contained 6 bases not matched to a gene. CDR3 protein: CASSLRQGNDGYTF. The CDR3 DNA follows: TGTGCCAGCAGCTTACGACAGGGAAACGATGGCTACACCTTC.

CDR3 amino acids: CASSLAGQSRAKNIQYF. For the CDR3, the DNA is TGTGCCAGCAGCTTGGCGGGACAGTCGAGAGCCAAAAACATTCAGTACTTC. This chain links TRBV5-4 with TRBJ2-4, with TRBD1 matching 7 bases. The V gene's germline CDR1 is SGHNT and CDR2 YYREEE (reference sequence). CDR3 length: 17 amino acids. Trimming took 0 bases from V and 0 from J; bases not matched to a gene: 6.

This clone showed up just a few times. The chain is built from TRBV6-4 and TRBJ2-7; D gene ambiguous. This CDR3 contains 14 residues. Trimming cost V 3 bases and J 6 bases, with 15 bases left between them. Germline CDR1 reads MRHNA; CDR2 reads SNTAGT. The CDR3 DNA reads TGTGCCAGCAGTGAATGGTTTGGAGCGTCCGAGCAGTACTTC. This codes for CASSEWFGASEQYF.

V is TRBV11-2 and J is TRBJ2-1, with 7 bases aligning to TRBD2. The ends lost 5 bases at V and 14 bases at J; junction bases unmatched: 18. Per germline, CDR1 SGHAT and CDR2 FQNNGV. This CDR3 is 15 amino acids long. CDR3 nucleotides: TGTGCCAGCAGCACAGTGGCGGGAGCCCAATTGGTCGAGTTCTTC. Residues: CASSTVAGAQLVEFF.

The V and J genes are TRBV7-9 and TRBJ1-5; TRBD1 aligns across 10 bases. J gave up 2 bases and V 5 bases, and 12 bases lay outside the gene matches. Germline V gene data show CDR1 as SEHNR and CDR2 as FQNEAQ (reference sequence). CDR3 length: 18 amino acids. The CDR3 bases are TGTGCCAGCAGCCCATTGGGACAGGGGTGGGAAGGCAATCAGCCCCAGCATTTT. It yields the protein CASSPLGQGWEGNQPQHF.

The CDR3 reads CAWSLTGVWNQPQHF. CDR3 sequence (DNA): TGTGCCTGGAGTTTGACAGGGGTCTGGAATCAGCCCCAGCATTTT. This rearrangement joins TRBV30 to TRBJ1-5; 8 nucleotides agree with TRBD1. With 2 bases clipped from V and 4 bases from J, the junction kept 7 bases outside the gene matches. There are 15 residues in the CDR3. Germline loops: CDR1 GTSNPN, CDR2 SVGIG (reference sequence).

The chain has TRBV4-3 and TRBJ2-7, with D tentatively TRBD1 (6 bases). The V end lost 0 bases, the J end lost 6 bases, and 12 bases lay between the germline ends. The germline V gene has CDR1 LGHNA and CDR2 YSLEER. This CDR3 is 14 amino acids long. The DNA for the CDR3 is TGCGCCAGCAGCCAAGACCCTGGGGGCGGCGAGCAGTACTTC. As protein: CASSQDPGGGEQYF.